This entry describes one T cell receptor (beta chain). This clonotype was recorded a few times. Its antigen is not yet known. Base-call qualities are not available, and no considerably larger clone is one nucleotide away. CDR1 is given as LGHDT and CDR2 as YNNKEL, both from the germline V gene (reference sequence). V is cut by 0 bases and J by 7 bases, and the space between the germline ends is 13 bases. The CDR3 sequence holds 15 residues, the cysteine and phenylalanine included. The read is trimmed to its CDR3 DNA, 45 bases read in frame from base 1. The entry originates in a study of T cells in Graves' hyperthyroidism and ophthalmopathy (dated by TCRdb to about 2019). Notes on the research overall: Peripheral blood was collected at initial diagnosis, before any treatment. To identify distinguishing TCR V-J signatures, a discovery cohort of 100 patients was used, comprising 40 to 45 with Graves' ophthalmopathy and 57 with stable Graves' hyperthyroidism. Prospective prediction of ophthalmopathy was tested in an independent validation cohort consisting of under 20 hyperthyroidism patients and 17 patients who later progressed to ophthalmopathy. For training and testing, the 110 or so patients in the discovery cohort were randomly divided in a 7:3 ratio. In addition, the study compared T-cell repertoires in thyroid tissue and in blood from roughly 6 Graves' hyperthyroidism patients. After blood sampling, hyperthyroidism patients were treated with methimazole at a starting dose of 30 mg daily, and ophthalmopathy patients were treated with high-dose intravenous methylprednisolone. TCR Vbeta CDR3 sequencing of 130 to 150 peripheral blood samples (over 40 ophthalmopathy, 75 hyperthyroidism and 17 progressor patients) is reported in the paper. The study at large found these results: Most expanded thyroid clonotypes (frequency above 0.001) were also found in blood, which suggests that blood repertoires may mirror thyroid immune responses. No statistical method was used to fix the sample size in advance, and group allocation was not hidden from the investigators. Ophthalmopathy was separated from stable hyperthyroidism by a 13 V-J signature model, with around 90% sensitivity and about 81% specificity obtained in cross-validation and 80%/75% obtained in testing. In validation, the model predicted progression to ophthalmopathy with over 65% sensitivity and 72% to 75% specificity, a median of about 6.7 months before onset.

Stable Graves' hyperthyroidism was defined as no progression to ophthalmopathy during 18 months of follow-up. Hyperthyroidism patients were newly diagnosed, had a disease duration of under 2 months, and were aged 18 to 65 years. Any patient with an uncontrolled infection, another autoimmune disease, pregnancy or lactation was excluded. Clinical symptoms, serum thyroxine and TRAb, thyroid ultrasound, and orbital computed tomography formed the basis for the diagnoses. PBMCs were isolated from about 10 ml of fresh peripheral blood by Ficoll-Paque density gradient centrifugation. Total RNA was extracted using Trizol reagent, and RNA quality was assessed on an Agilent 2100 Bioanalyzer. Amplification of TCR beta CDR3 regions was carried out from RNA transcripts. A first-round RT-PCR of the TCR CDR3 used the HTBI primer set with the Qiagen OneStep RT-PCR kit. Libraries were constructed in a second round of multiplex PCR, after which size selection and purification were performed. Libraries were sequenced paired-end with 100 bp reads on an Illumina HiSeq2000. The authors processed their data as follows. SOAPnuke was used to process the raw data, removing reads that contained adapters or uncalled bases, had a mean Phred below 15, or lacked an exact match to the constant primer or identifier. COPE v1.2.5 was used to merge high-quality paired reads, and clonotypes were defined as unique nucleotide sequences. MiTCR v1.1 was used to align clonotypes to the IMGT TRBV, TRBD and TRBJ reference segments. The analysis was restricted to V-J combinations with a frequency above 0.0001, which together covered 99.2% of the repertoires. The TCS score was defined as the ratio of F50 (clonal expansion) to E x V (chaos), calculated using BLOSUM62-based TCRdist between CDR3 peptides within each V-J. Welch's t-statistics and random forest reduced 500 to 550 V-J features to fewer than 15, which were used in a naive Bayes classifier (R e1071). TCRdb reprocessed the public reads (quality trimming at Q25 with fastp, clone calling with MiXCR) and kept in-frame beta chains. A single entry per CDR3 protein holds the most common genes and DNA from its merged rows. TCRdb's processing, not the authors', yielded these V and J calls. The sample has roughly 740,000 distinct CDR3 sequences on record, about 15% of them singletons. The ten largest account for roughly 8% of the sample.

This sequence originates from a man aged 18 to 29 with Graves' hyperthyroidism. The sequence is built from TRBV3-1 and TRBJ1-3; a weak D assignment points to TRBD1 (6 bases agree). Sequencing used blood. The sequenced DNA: TGTGCCAGCAGCCAAGAAGGCCACAGGGTCAACACCATATATTTT. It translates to CASSQEGHRVNTIYF.